This entry features one T cell receptor (beta chain) sequence. Germline V gene data show CDR1 as SGHNT and CDR2 as YENEEA. The CDR3 has 13 residues. The V and J ends lost 4 bases and 6 bases respectively, with 11 bases between them. Per the original data handling: For nucleated cells, counts were estimated from reference gene primer amplification. TCRdb keeps only in-frame clones here, not all; method: immunoSEQ multiplex PCR. V, J and clone size are taken as reported in that table, and D and trimming were inferred from the DNA itself. The sample gives about 80,000 clones, roughly 80% of which show up once; 30% to 45% is in the top ten. This specimen belongs to a study of blood T cell repertoires in COVID-19.

The chain is built from TRBV11-3 and TRBJ2-3, with D perhaps TRBD2 (7 bases). Sequences were obtained from peripheral blood. This receptor was taken from a woman in her 70s with acute or convalescent COVID-19. CDR3 in DNA: TGTGCCAGCAGCTACTCGGGGGGCGATACGCAGTATTTT. Its protein product is CASSYSGGDTQYF.